This is a list of T cell receptor beta chains from one sample in a study of T cells in Graves' hyperthyroidism and ophthalmopathy. A single record per CDR3 protein comes from TCRdb applying MiXCR to the multiplex PCR reads. The repertoire holds 700,000 to 850,000 distinct CDR3 sequences, over 35% seen once, with roughly 30% in the top ten. Sequencing was performed on blood. The source is a woman aged 40 to 49 with Graves' hyperthyroidism. The CDR3 runs from the conserved cysteine through the conserved F or W. Each record gives: D gene, clone size, V gene, J gene, CDR3 protein, CDR3 DNA. A D gene is named only where the DNA matches it firmly. Not every row has a clone size; where given, it reads once, few, many or a size class.

d_gene: .
abundance: .
v_gene: TRBV13
j_gene: TRBJ1-1
CDR3aa: CASSLQGSSNTEAFF
CDR3nt: TGTGCCAGCAGCTTACAGGGGAGCTCGAACACTGAAGCTTTCTTT

d_gene: .
abundance: many
v_gene: TRBV7-2
j_gene: TRBJ1-6
CDR3aa: CASSLVNGGNSPLHF
CDR3nt: TGTGCCAGCAGCTTAGTGAACGGGGGCAATTCACCCCTCCACTTT

d_gene: .
abundance: few
v_gene: TRBV12-3/TRBV12-4
j_gene: TRBJ1-2
CDR3aa: CASSSLQGNGYTF
CDR3nt: TGTGCCAGCAGTTCGTTGCAGGGGAATGGCTACACCTTC

d_gene: TRBD2
abundance: many
v_gene: TRBV29-1
j_gene: TRBJ2-7
CDR3aa: CSVVAGLGGSEQYF
CDR3nt: TGCAGCGTTGTGGCGGGGTTAGGCGGGAGCGAGCAGTACTTC

d_gene: TRBD1
abundance: .
v_gene: TRBV7-9
j_gene: TRBJ1-2
CDR3aa: CASSFGGQGDGYTF
CDR3nt: TGTGCCAGCAGCTTCGGGGGACAGGGGGATGGCTACACCTTC

d_gene: TRBD1
abundance: .
v_gene: TRBV12-3/TRBV12-4
j_gene: TRBJ1-1
CDR3aa: CASSTQGGVWSEAFF
CDR3nt: TGTGCCAGCAGTACCCAGGGGGGAGTGTGGTCTGAAGCTTTCTTT

d_gene: TRBD1
abundance: many
v_gene: TRBV7-3
j_gene: TRBJ1-2
CDR3aa: CASSSGQGAGYTF
CDR3nt: TGTGCCAGCAGCTCCGGACAGGGGGCTGGCTACACCTTC

d_gene: .
abundance: many
v_gene: TRBV20-1
j_gene: TRBJ2-6
CDR3aa: CSASFGVGANVLTF
CDR3nt: TGCAGTGCTAGTTTCGGGGTAGGGGCCAACGTCCTGACTTTC

d_gene: .
abundance: .
v_gene: TRBV9
j_gene: TRBJ1-5
CDR3aa: CASSVAPEHQPQHF
CDR3nt: TGTGCCAGCAGCGTGGCTCCCGAGCATCAGCCCCAGCATTTT

d_gene: TRBD1
abundance: few
v_gene: TRBV12-5
j_gene: TRBJ2-5
CDR3aa: CASGSSIQGARLRETQYF
CDR3nt: TGTGCTAGTGGTTCTTCAATTCAGGGGGCCAGGTTAAGAGAGACCCAGTACTTC

d_gene: .
abundance: many
v_gene: TRBV20-1
j_gene: TRBJ2-7
CDR3aa: CSANRESYEQYF
CDR3nt: TGCAGTGCCAACAGGGAATCCTACGAGCAGTACTTC

d_gene: .
abundance: .
v_gene: TRBV9
j_gene: TRBJ1-1
CDR3aa: CASSAGRSRNTEAFF
CDR3nt: TGTGCCAGCAGCGCTGGGAGGTCCCGGAACACTGAAGCTTTCTTT

d_gene: TRBD1
abundance: .
v_gene: TRBV12-5
j_gene: TRBJ1-1
CDR3aa: CASGLVINRDRVPEAFF
CDR3nt: TGTGCTAGTGGTTTGGTAATCAACCGGGACAGGGTCCCTGAAGCTTTCTTT

d_gene: .
abundance: .
v_gene: TRBV20-1
j_gene: TRBJ2-3
CDR3aa: CSARGTRAERGTDTQYF
CDR3nt: TGCAGTGCTAGGGGTACTCGGGCAGAGAGGGGCACAGATACGCAGTATTTT

d_gene: .
abundance: many
v_gene: TRBV11-3
j_gene: TRBJ1-3
CDR3aa: CASSQSGLGNTIYF
CDR3nt: TGTGCCAGCAGCCAGTCGGGACTCGGAAACACCATATATTTT

d_gene: .
abundance: .
v_gene: TRBV6-5
j_gene: TRBJ1-1
CDR3aa: CASIQYVNTEAFF
CDR3nt: TGTGCCAGCATCCAATACGTGAACACTGAAGCTTTCTTT

d_gene: TRBD1
abundance: many
v_gene: TRBV12-3/TRBV12-4
j_gene: TRBJ1-1
CDR3aa: CASSLTRFRGIGEAFF
CDR3nt: TGTGCCAGCAGTCTGACCCGGTTCAGGGGGATTGGTGAAGCTTTCTTT

d_gene: .
abundance: .
v_gene: TRBV9
j_gene: TRBJ1-2
CDR3aa: CASSVEGTGYTF
CDR3nt: TGTGCCAGCAGCGTAGAGGGGACGGGCTACACCTTC

d_gene: TRBD2
abundance: .
v_gene: TRBV12-3/TRBV12-4
j_gene: TRBJ2-5
CDR3aa: CASSLSGRRQETQYF
CDR3nt: TGTGCCAGCAGTTTATCCGGGAGGAGGCAAGAGACCCAGTACTTC

d_gene: .
abundance: few
v_gene: TRBV2
j_gene: TRBJ1-3
CDR3aa: CASSEKVAGASGNTIYF
CDR3nt: TGTGCCAGCAGTGAAAAGGTGGCAGGGGCCTCTGGAAACACCATATATTTT

d_gene: .
abundance: few
v_gene: TRBV12-3/TRBV12-4
j_gene: TRBJ2-5
CDR3aa: CASSLGAEVGTQYF
CDR3nt: TGTGCCAGCAGTTTAGGGGCCGAGGTCGGGACCCAGTACTTC

d_gene: TRBD1
abundance: once
v_gene: TRBV27
j_gene: TRBJ1-2
CDR3aa: CASSLTTTGGNYGYTF
CDR3nt: TGTGCCAGCAGTTTAACCACGACAGGGGGTAACTATGGCTACACCTTC

d_gene: .
abundance: few
v_gene: TRBV4-1
j_gene: TRBJ2-7
CDR3aa: CASSPEGMGYYEQYF
CDR3nt: TGCGCCAGCAGCCCAGAGGGGATGGGGTACTACGAGCAGTACTTC

d_gene: .
abundance: few
v_gene: TRBV12-3/TRBV12-4
j_gene: TRBJ2-5
CDR3aa: CASSYTPMAAQTQYF
CDR3nt: TGTGCCAGCAGTTACACCCCCATGGCGGCACAGACCCAGTACTTC

d_gene: .
abundance: few
v_gene: TRBV6-5
j_gene: TRBJ1-2
CDR3aa: CASSYEGRVAGYTF
CDR3nt: TGTGCCAGCAGTTACGAGGGCAGGGTGGCTGGCTACACCTTC

d_gene: .
abundance: .
v_gene: TRBV2
j_gene: TRBJ1-1
CDR3aa: CASRAESRVPEAFF
CDR3nt: TGTGCCAGCAGGGCCGAAAGCAGGGTGCCTGAAGCTTTCTTT

d_gene: .
abundance: once
v_gene: TRBV2
j_gene: TRBJ1-5
CDR3aa: CASSPSTGARQPQHF
CDR3nt: TGTGCCAGCAGTCCATCTACGGGGGCCCGTCAGCCCCAGCATTTT

d_gene: .
abundance: once
v_gene: TRBV6-5
j_gene: TRBJ1-4
CDR3aa: CVSSYLGSRATNEKLFF
CDR3nt: TGTGTCAGCAGTTACTTAGGGAGCCGGGCCACTAATGAAAAACTGTTTTTT

d_gene: .
abundance: many
v_gene: TRBV7-6
j_gene: TRBJ1-2
CDR3aa: CASSPGGAKGYTF
CDR3nt: TGTGCCAGCAGCCCCGGGGGCGCCAAGGGCTACACCTTC